Presented here are 18 T cell receptor beta chains from one specimen sequenced in a study of patients and donors after allogeneic stem cell transplantation. TCRdb ran MiXCR on the RT-PCR reads and lists one entry per CDR3 protein. Counted here are more than 55,000 distinct CDR3 sequences, 10% to 15% occurring once; the ten biggest clones make up over 25%. The source material was blood, either unsorted or a sorted T cell fraction (not recorded which). All receptors derive from a human donor who was either an allogeneic HSCT recipient or a stem cell or donor lymphocyte infusion donor (not recorded which). It is not recorded whose cells these are; they may come from a transplant donor.

This clonotype was seen many times. The V gene is TRBV29-1, the J gene TRBJ2-7; D is unresolved. This CDR3 comprises 14 residues. Germline V lookup: CDR1 SQVTM, CDR2 ANQGSEA. Trimming pared 0 bases from V and 3 bases from J, leaving 12 bases between. The CDR3 region is CSVEDSRTDYEQYF. The CDR3 nucleotides read TGCAGCGTTGAAGATTCGAGGACCGACTACGAGCAGTACTTC.

This clonotype was picked up many times. The chain has TRBV3-1 and TRBJ1-2, with D perhaps matching TRBD1 (6 bases). The CDR3 runs 18 residues. From germline, CDR1 is LGHDT and CDR2 YNNKEL (reference sequence). Trimming cost V 1 base and J 0 bases, with 18 bases left between them. Written as DNA, the CDR3 is TGTGCCAGCAGCCAAGTGGCTACCGGGACATCTCCTAACTATGGCTACACCTTC. Translating gives CASSQVATGTSPNYGYTF.

The rearrangement links TRBV5-6 to TRBJ1-1; D is unresolved. In germline, CDR1 is SGHDT, CDR2 YYEEEE. The V end lost 2 bases, the J end lost 0 bases, and 11 bases lay between the germline ends. This CDR3 has 15 residues. DNA of the CDR3: TGTGCCAGCAGCTTTAGCTTTGGGTTGAACACTGAAGCTTTCTTT. Translated, it gives CASSFSFGLNTEAFF.

This clonotype was counted many times. The chain links TRBV5-6 to TRBJ1-4; D is unclear. CDR1 and CDR2 (germline): SGHDT, YYEEEE. Trimming pared 0 bases from V and 4 bases from J, leaving 4 bases between. The CDR3 contains 13 residues. The CDR3 protein is CASSLAGNEKLFF. CDR3 DNA sequence: TGTGCCAGCAGCTTGGCCGGTAATGAAAAACTGTTTTTT.

Ten or more counts support this clonotype. The chain carries TRBV5-1 and TRBJ1-1, with 7 bases fitting TRBD1. The V gene end was trimmed by 3 bases and the J gene end by 3 bases; junction bases not matched to a gene: 11. This CDR3 comprises 16 residues. The V gene's germline CDR1 is SGHRS and CDR2 YFSETQ. As DNA, the CDR3 is TGCGCCAGCAGCTCGACAGGGTTTCTGGTGGACACTGAAGCTTTCTTT. Its protein product is CASSSTGFLVDTEAFF.

The chain recombines TRBV6-5 with TRBJ2-1; a weak D match, TRBD2 (5 bases). In germline, CDR1 is MNHEY, CDR2 SVGAGI. V was cut by 6 bases and J by 4 bases, with 22 bases left in between. This CDR3 contains 17 residues. CDR3 coding DNA: TGTGCCAGCAGCTCTCGGGCCAGTCTACTAGAATACAATGAGCAGTTCTTC. As protein: CASSSRASLLEYNEQFF.

This clonotype appeared many times. The rearrangement uses TRBV6-5 and TRBJ1-3, with TRBD1 matching 7 bases. The CDR3 sequence is 15 residues long. Losses at the gene ends were 5 bases for V and 4 bases for J; bases not matched to a gene: 8. Germline CDR1 is MNHEY and CDR2 is SVGAGI. CDR3 DNA sequence: TGTGCCAGCAGTCGCGGGACAGCCTCGGGAAACACCATATATTTT. It translates to CASSRGTASGNTIYF.

This clonotype was detected only a few times. The junction does not match germline at one end; this may be a read error. This rearrangement joins TRBV27 to TRBJ2-1; TRBD2 agrees at 13 bases. Germline V gene sequence: CDR1 MNHEY, CDR2 SMNVEV (reference sequence). CDR3 length: 18 residues. The CDR3 protein is CAGSYRTSGRRFYNEQFF. DNA of the CDR3: TGTGCCGGCAGTTATAGGACTAGCGGGAGACGATTCTACAATGAGCAGTTCTTC.

This clonotype appeared a few times. V usage is TRBV10-3 and J usage is TRBJ1-3, with 8 nucleotides matching TRBD1. V shed 10 bases, J shed 0 bases, and the junction held 2 bases outside the gene matches. CDR3 size: 13 residues. Germline assignment: CDR1 ENHRY and CDR2 SYGVKD. The CDR3 loop reads CASTGGSGNTIYF. CDR3 DNA: TGTGCCAGCACAGGGGGCTCTGGAAACACCATATATTTT.

This clonotype was seen repeatedly, ten times or more. This sequence joins TRBV11-2 and TRBJ1-5, with a tentative D call TRBD1 (6 bases). This CDR3 has 14 amino acids. Germline V lookup: CDR1 SGHAT, CDR2 FQNNGV. Trimming pared 5 bases from V and 6 bases from J, leaving 14 bases between. The CDR3 region has the DNA TGTGCCAGCAGCGCCCAGGGGCCCGGTCAGCCCCAGCATTTT. It translates to CASSAQGPGQPQHF.

The chain combines TRBV20-1 with TRBJ2-3; TRBD2 matches at 7 bases. The CDR3 is 14 residues long. The germline V gene has CDR1 DFQATT and CDR2 SNEGSKA (reference sequence). J was trimmed by 5 bases and V by 6 bases; bases with no gene match: 11. The CDR3 DNA follows: TGCAGTGCCCATGGCGGGAGAGAGATAGATACGCAGTATTTT. As protein: CSAHGGREIDTQYF.

This clonotype came up a few times. This chain joins TRBV19 and TRBJ2-2; D ambiguous. V gave up 3 bases and J gave up 5 bases, with 10 bases separating them. Germline V gene lookup returns CDR1 LNHDA and CDR2 SQIVND (reference sequence). This CDR3 has 14 residues. As DNA, the CDR3 is TGTGCCAGTAGTATCCCCCTTAGGACCGGGGAGCTGTTTTTT. It encodes CASSIPLRTGELFF.

There are a few counts of this clonotype. V is TRBV28 and J is TRBJ2-7; a possible D gene is TRBD1 (6 bases). V gave up 4 bases and J gave up 2 bases, with 12 bases separating them. Germline V gene sequence: CDR1 MDHEN, CDR2 SYDVKM. This CDR3 has 14 amino acids. The CDR3 is CASSWGGQTYEQYF. CDR3 nucleotide sequence: TGTGCCAGCAGTTGGGGTGGACAGACCTACGAGCAGTACTTC. Supplemented by reference TRBV28 and TRBJ2-7, the full variable domain reads DVKVTQSSRYLVKRTGEKVFLECVQDMDHENMFWYRQDPGLGLRLIYFSYDVKMKEKGDIPEGYSVSREKKERFSLILESASTNQTSMYLCASSWGGQTYEQYFGPGTRLTVT.

As DNA, the CDR3 is TGCAGCGTCCCGGGACAGGGTGTGACTGAAGCTTTCTTT. It codes for CSVPGQGVTEAFF. J is TRBJ1-1 and V is TRBV29-1; TRBD1 aligns across 9 bases. CDR3 length: 13 residues. In germline, CDR1 is SQVTM, CDR2 ANQGSEA. The junction had 7 bases not matched to a gene; V was cut back by 6 bases and J by 5 bases.

In this sample, this clonotype turned up many times. Here the CDR3 DNA reads TGTGCCACCAGTGGCGGAGACACCGGGGAGCTGTTTTTT. This translates into CATSGGDTGELFF. V gene TRBV24-1 combines with J gene TRBJ2-2; D ambiguous. With 5 bases removed from V and 3 bases from J, the gap between germline ends came to 6 bases. This CDR3 spans 13 amino acids. CDR1 KGHDR and CDR2 SFDVKD come from the germline V gene.

This clonotype was detected ten times or more. The V gene is TRBV21-1, the J gene TRBJ1-5. TRBV21-1 is marked as a pseudogene. The CDR3 runs to 15 residues. The CDR3 is CASTTTLDGNQPQHF. CDR3 in DNA: TGTGCCAGCACAACGACATTGGACGGCAATCAGCCCCAGCATTTT.

The chain is built from TRBV12-3 or TRBV12-4 and TRBJ1-2, with 8 positions matching TRBD1. V gave up 4 bases and J gave up 4 bases; unmatched junction bases: 11. The length of the CDR3 is 16 residues. Here the CDR3 DNA reads TGTGCCAGCAGTTCACCCCGGGCCGACAGGGGCTATGGCTACACCTTC. It specifies CASSSPRADRGYGYTF.

This clonotype was counted ten times or more. The V and J genes are TRBV14 and TRBJ1-6; 7 bases are a match to TRBD1. The trim removed 2 bases at V and 10 bases at J, leaving 8 bases unmatched. This CDR3 spans 15 amino acids. Germline lookup yields CDR1 SGHDN and CDR2 FVKESK. The CDR3 coding sequence is TGTGCCAGCAGCCAAAGTCGACAGGGAAGATCACCCCTCCACTTT. Encoded protein: CASSQSRQGRSPLHF.